Presented here are 13 T cell receptor beta chains from one specimen sequenced in a study of T cells after posttransplantation cyclophosphamide. Data came from immunoSEQ multiplex PCR; TCRdb stores just in-frame clones and leaves some out. The repertoire holds some 30,000 clones, with roughly 90% as singletons. The naive gate required viable CD3+CD4+ or CD3+CD8+ cells with CCR7+CD45RA+CD45RO-CD95-CD27+CD28+ phenotype. Sequencing input: naive CD4+ T cells sorted from blood. The source is a man in his thirties or forties in good health and a related stem cell transplant donor.

The genes are TRBV5-8 and TRBJ1-2; 10 bases align to TRBD1. The CDR3 spans 15 residues. V dropped 4 bases and J dropped 4; count of bases not matched to a gene: 7. From germline, CDR1 is SGHTS and CDR2 YDEGEE. CDR3: CASSAAGTGAYGYTF. In nucleotides, the CDR3 is TGTGCCAGCAGCGCCGCCGGGACAGGGGCCTATGGCTACACCTTC.

The chain employs TRBV27 and TRBJ2-5, with TRBD1 matching over 12 bases. This CDR3 contains 15 residues. Germline trimming cut 6 bases from V and 5 bases from J; bases unmatched to any gene: 7. Germline V gives CDR1 MNHEY, CDR2 SMNVEV (reference sequence). CDR3 loop: CASSPGTGGLETQYF. The CDR3 DNA reads TGTGCCAGCAGCCCTGGGACAGGGGGCTTGGAGACCCAGTACTTC.

The genes are TRBV14 and TRBJ1-1, with D perhaps TRBD1 (6 bases). The V gene lost 2 bases and the J gene lost 1 base, with 14 bases spanning the gap. The V gene's germline CDR1 is SGHDN and CDR2 FVKESK. This CDR3 contains 16 residues. This chain's CDR3 is CASSQIAGAPNTEAFF. Written as DNA, the CDR3 is TGTGCCAGCAGCCAAATTGCAGGGGCCCCGAACACTGAAGCTTTCTTT.

This chain connects TRBV9 to TRBJ2-2; D remains ambiguous. CDR3 length: 14 residues. Trimming shortened V by 7 bases and J by 0 bases, and 10 bases separated the two germline ends. Germline V gene sequence: CDR1 SGDLS, CDR2 YYNGEE. The CDR3 loop reads CASSPQPNTGELFF. In DNA form, the CDR3 reads TGTGCCAGCTCACCACAGCCGAACACCGGGGAGCTGTTTTTT.

The genes are TRBV5-4 and TRBJ1-2; 10 nucleotides match TRBD1. Germline CDR1 and CDR2: SGHNT and YYREEE (reference sequence). This CDR3 has 14 residues. V lost 2 bases and J lost 8; bases outside the gene matches: 6. Here the CDR3 reads CASSLPGQGIGYTF. The CDR3 nucleotides are TGTGCCAGCAGCTTACCGGGACAGGGGATCGGCTACACCTTC.

This clone is a singleton in its sample. This rearrangement joins TRBV27 to TRBJ1-4, with D possibly matching TRBD1 (5 bases). Germline CDR1 MNHEY, CDR2 SMNVEV (reference sequence). CDR3 length: 16 amino acids. The V end was cut by 7 bases, the J end by 4 bases, with 19 bases between. This CDR3 is CASTLSFGTNNEKLFF. CDR3 DNA: TGTGCCAGCACCCTTTCGTTCGGGACTAATAATGAAAAACTGTTTTTT. Full variable domain (remainder filled in from reference TRBV27 and TRBJ1-4): EAQVTQNPRYLITVTGKKLTVTCSQNMNHEYMSWYRQDPGLGLRQIYYSMNVEVTDKGDVPEGYKVSRKEKRNFPLILESPSPNQTSLYFCASTLSFGTNNEKLFFGSGTQLSVL.

This chain connects TRBV2 to TRBJ2-7, with 9 bases aligning to TRBD1. Germline CDR1 SNHLY, CDR2 FYNNEI. The CDR3 has 13 residues. With V trimmed by 8 bases and J by 5 bases, 7 bases remained unmatched. The CDR3 DNA reads TGTGCCAGCGTAATGGACAGGGGAAACGAGCAGTACTTC. Encoded protein: CASVMDRGNEQYF.

This chain uses TRBV7-9 with TRBJ1-2, with D possibly matching TRBD1 (6 bases). CDR1 SEHNR and CDR2 FQNEAQ come from the germline V gene (reference sequence). Trimming left V 11 bases short and J 5 bases short, with 12 bases between. This CDR3 is 11 amino acids long. Here the CDR3 reads CALPGDYGYTF. The CDR3 bases are TGTGCCCTACCAGGGGATTATGGCTACACCTTC. Combining the CDR3 with reference TRBV7-9 and TRBJ1-2 gives the whole variable domain DTGVSQNPRHKITKRGQNVTFRCDPISEHNRLYWYRQTLGQGPEFLTYFQNEAQLEKSRLLSDRFSAERPKGSFSTLEIQRTEQGDSAMYLCALPGDYGYTFGSGTRLTVV.

V gene TRBV7-9 combines with J gene TRBJ1-2, with TRBD1 matching over 10 bases. Germline CDR1 SEHNR, CDR2 FQNEAQ (reference sequence). Unmatched junction bases numbered 3, after V lost 5 bases and J lost 3 bases. The CDR3 is made up of 14 amino acids. DNA of the CDR3: TGTGCCAGCAGCCTCGGACAGGGGGACTATGGCTACACCTTC. Residues: CASSLGQGDYGYTF.

The sample holds one count of this clone. The rearrangement joins TRBV7-2 to TRBJ2-1; D possibly corresponds to TRBD2 (6 bases). The CDR3 extends over 14 amino acids. Deletions cut 5 bases from V and 9 bases from J, with 17 bases between. Germline loops: CDR1 SGHTA, CDR2 FQGNSA. The CDR3 nucleotides read TGTGCCAGCAGCCCGGCCGGGACTCAGAGTGAGCAGTTCTTC. It yields the protein CASSPAGTQSEQFF.

J is TRBJ1-3 and V is TRBV9; perhaps TRBD1 as D (5 bases). CDR3 length equals 15 residues. CDR1 SGDLS and CDR2 YYNGEE come from the germline V gene. The V end lost 2 bases, the J end lost 0 bases, and 9 bases lay between the germline ends. CDR3 region: CASSVGDYSGNTIYF. In DNA, the CDR3 is TGTGCCAGCAGCGTTGGGGACTACTCTGGAAACACCATATATTTT.

The chain couples TRBV5-1 to TRBJ1-1, with a possible D match to TRBD1 (6 bases). The CDR3 covers 14 residues. CDR1 and CDR2 (germline): SGHRS, YFSETQ. Trimming left V 2 bases short and J 1 base short, with 9 bases between. CDR3 bases: TGCGCCAGCAGCTTACAGGGACCGAACACTGAAGCTTTCTTT. Its translation is CASSLQGPNTEAFF.

This clone appeared a few times. The chain joins TRBV7-9 to TRBJ1-4; D might be TRBD1 (6 bases). Germline values: CDR1 SEHNR, CDR2 FQNEAQ (reference sequence). Deletions cut 1 base from V and 6 bases from J, with 12 bases between. CDR3 length: 15 residues. The DNA for the CDR3 is TGTGCCAGCAGCTTAGGGGAGAGGGGGTATGAAAAACTGTTTTTT. This sequence encodes CASSLGERGYEKLFF.